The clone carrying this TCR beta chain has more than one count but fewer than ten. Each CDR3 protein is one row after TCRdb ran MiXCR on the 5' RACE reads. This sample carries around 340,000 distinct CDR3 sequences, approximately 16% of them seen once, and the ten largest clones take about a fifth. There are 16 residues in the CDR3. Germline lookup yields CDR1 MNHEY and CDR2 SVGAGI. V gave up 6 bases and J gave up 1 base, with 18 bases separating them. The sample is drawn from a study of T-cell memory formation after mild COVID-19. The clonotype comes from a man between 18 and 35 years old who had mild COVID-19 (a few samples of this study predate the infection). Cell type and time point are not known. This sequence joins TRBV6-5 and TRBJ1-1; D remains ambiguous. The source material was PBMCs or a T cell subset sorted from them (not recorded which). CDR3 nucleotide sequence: TGTGCCAGCAGCCATGGGAAGGTTCGAAAGAACACTGAAGCTTTCTTT. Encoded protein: CASSHGKVRKNTEAFF.